This T cell receptor (beta chain) was sequenced in a study of blood T cell repertoires in COVID-19. Study in general: Collection of acute and convalescent COVID-19 samples took place in the United States, Italy and Spain. PBMCs, B-cell-depleted T cells, or T cells provided the cDNA or gDNA that made up the material.

Study processing details: For nucleated cells, counts were estimated from reference gene primer amplification. The data were produced by immunoSEQ multiplex PCR, yet TCRdb's version contains in-frame clones alone and is incomplete. V and J calls and clone size come straight from that table; D and trimming were deduced from the DNA. The table has 150,000 or so clones, 70% to 85% seen once. Sequencing was carried out using peripheral blood. This TCR derives from a woman between 45 and 60 years old with acute or convalescent COVID-19.

CDR3 amino acids: CASSRGRGTEAFF. The CDR3 DNA follows: TGTGCCAGCAGCCGAGGGAGGGGCACTGAAGCTTTCTTT. The chain combines TRBV7-8 with TRBJ1-1, with D maybe TRBD1 (5 bases). V lost 5 bases, J lost 4 bases, and 11 bases lay in between. Germline V gene data show CDR1 as SGHVS and CDR2 as FQNEAQ. This CDR3 spans 13 amino acids. The variable domain in full, with the rest retrieved from reference TRBV7-8 and TRBJ1-1, is GAGVSQSPRYKVAKRGQDVALRCDPISGHVSLFWYQQALGQGPEFLTYFQNEAQLDKSGLPSDRFFAERPEGSVSTLKIQRTQQEDSAVYLCASSRGRGTEAFFGQGTRLTVV.